This T cell receptor (beta chain) was obtained from a study of OX40 agonist ivuxolimab in advanced cancers. The table came from immunoSEQ multiplex PCR; TCRdb's copy has only in-frame clones and leaves some out. The sample includes 55,000 to 75,000 clones, around 86% of them seen just once. This CDR3 contains 12 residues. Trimming left V 8 bases short and J 0 bases short, with 5 bases between. Germline V CDR1 and CDR2: MNHNS, SASEGT. The TCR sequence derives from an adult with an advanced solid tumor such as melanoma, head and neck, liver or kidney cancer. The V and J genes are TRBV6-1 and TRBJ1-3; D unresolved. The source material was CD4+ or CD8+ T cells sorted from blood, sampled in a trial of the OX40 agonist ivuxolimab. CDR3 nucleotide sequence: TGTGCCAGCGTCCCCTCTGGAAACACCATATATTTT. This codes for CASVPSGNTIYF.